The 19 T cell receptor beta chains listed next were all sequenced from one sample in a study of blood T cells in healthy people across ages. Primers used in a second PCR of about 7 to 11 cycles were a sample-barcoded 5' primer and a J-beta primer mix. MiXCR, applied by TCRdb to the 5' RACE reads, yields one record per CDR3 protein. The sample gives about 780,000 distinct CDR3 sequences, 35% to 60% of which show up once; 15% to 20% is in the top ten. The sample comprised blood. The receptors stem from a man older than 75 in good health.

The chain employs TRBV29-1 and TRBJ1-2; D is possibly TRBD1 (6 bases). CDR1 SQVTM and CDR2 ANQGSEA come from the germline V gene. The CDR3 extends over 11 amino acids. The DNA for the CDR3 is TGCAGAGGGGGGCTGTCATATGGCTACACCTTC. Translated: CRGGLSYGYTF. Combining the CDR3 with reference TRBV29-1 and TRBJ1-2 gives the whole variable domain SAVISQKPSRDICQRGTSLTIQCQVDSQVTMMFWYRQQPGQSLTLIATANQGSEATYESGFVIDKFPISRPNLTFSTLTVSNMSPEDSSIYLCRGGLSYGYTFGSGTRLTVV.

The chain has TRBV20-1 and TRBJ2-3; D not resolved. This CDR3 region has 14 residues. Germline CDR1 is DFQATT and CDR2 is SNEGSKA (reference sequence). V dropped 7 bases and J dropped 2 bases, with 16 bases sitting between them. The CDR3 nucleotides read TGCAGTGTCAGACCCCCAAGTTACACAGATACGCAGTATTTT. Residues: CSVRPPSYTDTQYF.

The rearrangement links TRBV18 to TRBJ2-6, with 9 bases matching TRBD1. After removal of 1 base from V and 3 bases from J, the junction contained 4 bases not matched to a gene. Germline lookup yields CDR1 KGHSH and CDR2 LQKENI. The CDR3 consists of 17 residues. Written as DNA, the CDR3 is TGTGCCAGCTCACCACGTCGACAGGGGGGTGGGGCCAACGTCCTGACTTTC. Its translation: CASSPRRQGGGANVLTF.

This sequence joins TRBV5-1 and TRBJ1-1; TRBD1 is a possible D gene (5 bases). The CDR3 runs to 13 residues. The germline CDR1 and CDR2 sequences are SGHRS and YFSETQ. V lost 4 bases to trimming and J lost 4 bases, with 11 bases between them. CDR3: CASSAGGSTEAFF. The CDR3 DNA follows: TGCGCCAGCAGCGCGGGGGGTAGCACTGAAGCTTTCTTT.

In its sample, this clonotype was seen many times. CDR3 amino acids: CASSTDRTGVGADTQYF. The CDR3 coding sequence is TGTGCCAGCAGTACGGACAGGACGGGGGTGGGGGCAGATACGCAGTATTTT. The V gene is TRBV12-3 or TRBV12-4, the J gene TRBJ2-3; maybe TRBD1 (7 bases). Trimming shortened V by 5 bases and J by 4 bases, and 22 bases separated the two germline ends. This CDR3 region has 17 residues.

There are many counts of this clonotype. This chain uses TRBV29-1 with TRBJ2-3; TRBD2 aligns across 8 bases. Germline trimming cut 8 bases from V and 3 bases from J; bases unmatched to any gene: 13. Germline V lookup: CDR1 SQVTM, CDR2 ANQGSEA. This CDR3 spans 15 amino acids. The CDR3 region has the DNA TGCAGCATCACTCTCTCGGGAGGGCCGACAGATACGCAGTATTTT. The encoded protein is CSITLSGGPTDTQYF.

The chain links TRBV12-3 or TRBV12-4 to TRBJ2-5, with D perhaps matching TRBD2 (7 bases). The CDR3 runs 16 residues. V shed 2 bases and J shed 1 base, with 14 bases lying between them. The DNA of the CDR3 is TGTGCCAGCAGTTTAAGCCGGGGGGCGGTCCAAGAGACCCAGTACTTC. It translates to CASSLSRGAVQETQYF.

The rearrangement uses TRBV5-1 and TRBJ1-1, with TRBD1 as a possible D gene (6 bases). The CDR3 covers 15 residues. CDR1 and CDR2 from the germline V gene are SGHRS and YFSETQ. Trimming took off 3 bases at V and 0 bases at J, with 12 bases between the two ends. This CDR3 is CASSYLQGMNTEAFF. In DNA form, the CDR3 reads TGCGCCAGCAGCTACTTACAGGGAATGAACACTGAAGCTTTCTTT.

CDR3 amino acids: CASSLGWASGRQHNEQFF. CDR3 sequence (DNA): TGTGCCAGCAGCTTAGGGTGGGCTAGCGGGAGGCAACACAATGAGCAGTTCTTC. This chain connects TRBV7-2 to TRBJ2-1; 11 positions agree with TRBD2. Germline-derived CDR1 and CDR2 are SGHTA and FQGNSA. Unmatched junction bases numbered 10, after V lost 1 base and J lost 5 bases. CDR3 length: 18 amino acids.

This clonotype was picked up many times. The chain links TRBV11-3 to TRBJ2-6; D is possibly TRBD1 (6 bases). Germline V lookup: CDR1 SGHNT, CDR2 YENEEA. CDR3 size: 16 residues. The ends were cut back, 4 bases at V and 0 bases at J, with 10 bases in the middle. CDR3 in amino acids: CASSWGLSSGANVLTF. The CDR3 bases are TGTGCCAGCAGCTGGGGGCTGTCCTCTGGGGCCAACGTCCTGACTTTC.

The chain's CDR3 is CASSLESLIREQFF. DNA of the CDR3: TGCGCCAGCAGCTTGGAGTCCCTCATACGCGAGCAGTTCTTC. V gene TRBV5-1 combines with J gene TRBJ2-1; D is unresolved. CDR3 size: 14 residues. V was trimmed by 0 bases and J by 10 bases, leaving 14 bases between them. The germline V gene has CDR1 SGHRS and CDR2 YFSETQ.

In its sample, this clonotype was seen many times. The V gene is TRBV2, the J gene TRBJ1-2, with a tentative D call TRBD1 (6 bases). Per germline, CDR1 SNHLY and CDR2 FYNNEI. The germline V and J ends were trimmed by 11 bases and 3 bases, with 16 bases remaining between them. The CDR3 length is 13 residues. The CDR3 here is CALSDRSYYGYTF. The CDR3 nucleotides read TGTGCCTTAAGTGACAGGTCGTACTATGGCTACACCTTC.

The rearrangement joins TRBV28 to TRBJ2-5; D possibly corresponds to TRBD2 (5 bases). CDR3 size: 13 residues. Trimming shortened V by 2 bases and J by 5 bases, and 9 bases separated the two germline ends. CDR1 is MDHEN, CDR2 SYDVKM, per germline. CDR3 nucleotide sequence: TGTGCCAGCAGTTTAGTCAGGAGGGAGACCCAGTACTTC. Translating it yields CASSLVRRETQYF.

The genes are TRBV27 and TRBJ2-2, with TRBD2 matching over 9 bases. Losses at the gene ends were 2 bases for V and 3 bases for J; bases not matched to a gene: 4. The V gene's germline CDR1 is MNHEY and CDR2 SMNVEV (reference sequence). The CDR3 sequence is 16 residues long. The DNA of the CDR3 is TGTGCCAGCAGTTTAGCGGGAGGGCCAGACACCGGGGAGCTGTTTTTT. Translated, it gives CASSLAGGPDTGELFF.

V gene TRBV6-2 or TRBV6-3 combines with J gene TRBJ2-6; 7 nucleotides match TRBD1. Germline V gene lookup returns CDR1 MNHEY and CDR2 SVGEGT. The CDR3 sequence is 16 residues long. V lost 4 bases, J lost 3 bases, and 6 bases stayed unmatched. Here the CDR3 reads CASSFFGQVGANVLTF. CDR3 bases: TGTGCCAGCAGTTTCTTCGGACAGGTTGGGGCCAACGTCCTGACTTTC.

Notes on this clonotype: This clone may be a read error of a much larger clone one base away. The chain joins TRBV12-3 or TRBV12-4 to TRBJ2-5; D could derive from TRBD1 or TRBD2 (6 bases each). V lost 5 bases and J 4 bases, leaving 20 bases between the germline ends. The CDR3 contains 16 residues. CDR3 protein: CASSIGTGLGGETQYF. CDR3 in DNA: TGTGCCAGCAGTATTGGCACAGGGTTGGGGGGAGAGACCCAGTACTTC.

This clonotype showed up just once. A read error is possible here, since a much larger clone lies one base away. V and J are TRBV7-2 and TRBJ2-1, with TRBD2 matching 11 bases. The V gene end was trimmed by 1 base and the J gene end by 4 bases; junction bases not matched to a gene: 9. The CDR3 is made up of 18 amino acids. Looked up from germline, CDR1 is SGHTA and CDR2 is FQGNSA. The CDR3 protein is CASSLEQAGTSGYNEQFF. The CDR3 nucleotides read TGTGCCAGCAGCTTAGAGCAGGCCGGGACTAGCGGTTACAATGAGCAGTTCTTC.

At least ten counts were recorded for this clonotype. This could be a read error, since a much larger clone is one nucleotide away. For the CDR3, the DNA is TGCGCCAGCAGCTCTCCGGGACTACGGGGCTACAATGAGCAGTACTTC. Translation gives CASSSPGLRGYNEQYF. The chain joins TRBV5-1 to TRBJ2-7; TRBD2 aligns across 7 bases. The CDR3 sequence is 16 residues long. Germline V gives CDR1 SGHRS, CDR2 YFSETQ. V was pared by 3 bases and J by 7 bases, with 16 bases of the junction left unmatched.

This clonotype was detected a few times. V is TRBV2 and J is TRBJ2-2; the D is unclear. V was clipped by 3 bases and J by 0 bases, with 8 bases between them. Germline V gene data show CDR1 as SNHLY and CDR2 as FYNNEI. The CDR3 runs to 15 residues. The CDR3 coding sequence is TGTGCCAGCAGTGATCTGGTTTCGAACACCGGGGAGCTGTTTTTT. It encodes CASSDLVSNTGELFF.